This T cell receptor (beta chain) emerged from a study of regulatory T cells in long-lasting Graves disease. This clonotype was counted at least ten times. Arm-PCR of CDR3 regions and iRepertoire HTBI primers were used to build TCR beta libraries. TCRdb re-called the multiplex PCR reads through MiXCR, storing one row per CDR3 protein. The top ten hold more than 8.5% of the sample, which has hundreds of thousands of distinct CDR3 sequences, approximately 12% seen once. Time point indicated: newly diagnosed GD, antithyroid drugs for less than 3 months. The authors made the TCR library using RNA they extracted from PBMCs. This CDR3 has 13 amino acids. Looked up from germline, CDR1 is SQVTM and CDR2 is ANQGSEA. The V end was cut by 7 bases, the J end by 0 bases, with 12 bases between. This sample was also put to use in a study of T cells in Graves' hyperthyroidism and ophthalmopathy. From that report: Most expanded thyroid clonotypes above 0.001 recurred in blood.

V usage is TRBV29-1 and J usage is TRBJ1-1; D unresolved. The clonotype was recovered from a young man with Graves disease. Sequenced here: peripheral blood mononuclear cells (PBMCs), sampled at new diagnosis, from a patient treated with antithyroid drugs. Here the CDR3 reads CSALHTMNTEAFF. The CDR3 nucleotides read TGCAGCGCCTTGCACACCATGAACACTGAAGCTTTCTTT.